This T cell receptor (beta chain) stems from a study of shared clonotypes between healthy human individuals. In the sorted-subset replicate PCRs, approximately 200 ng DNA, 29,000 or so T cell genomes, was used. Sequenced by immunoSEQ multiplex PCR; TCRdb stores in-frame clones only, minus some. The sample carries 2,500,000 or so clones, over 85% recorded once. V dropped 5 bases and J dropped 3 bases, with 13 bases sitting between them. Germline assignment: CDR1 SGHTA and CDR2 FQGNSA. The CDR3 is made up of 15 amino acids. Study results and caveats: Across four donors, naive CD4 shared around 5.4%, naive CD8 more than 3%, memory CD4 roughly 2.1%, memory CD8 roughly 0.37%.

CD45RA-negative memory and CD45RA+ naive subsets were split from the CD4+ cells. Concerning this clone: Its cognate antigen is unknown.

Sequenced sample: naive CD4+ T cells from PBMCs. Regarding subset: CD45RA+ positively selected. The receptor was derived from a man between 18 and 29 years old in good health. Some clones in this sample may be carry-over from other donors' samples. V is TRBV7-2 and J is TRBJ1-4; a possible D gene is TRBD1 (6 bases). In nucleotides, the CDR3 is TGTGCCAGCAGCGAGCACAGGGTACCTAATGAAAAACTGTTTTTT. Its translation: CASSEHRVPNEKLFF.